These 17 T cell receptor beta chains were all obtained from the same sample, sequenced in a study of T cells in Graves' hyperthyroidism and ophthalmopathy. Amplified TCR beta CDR3 regions came from RNA transcripts. The HTBI primer set drove a first-round RT-PCR of the TCR CDR3. TCRdb recomputed calls from the multiplex PCR reads with MiXCR, one row per CDR3 protein. This sample carries approximately 400,000 distinct CDR3 sequences, 11% to 15% of them seen once, and the ten largest clones take 9.5% to 12%. Sequenced input: blood. The receptor source for this set is a woman aged 55-69 years with Graves' hyperthyroidism.

The V gene is TRBV2, the J gene TRBJ2-7, with 10 positions matching TRBD1. The CDR3 is 15 amino acids. V dropped 5 bases and J dropped 7; count of bases not matched to a gene: 11. CDR1 SNHLY and CDR2 FYNNEI come from the germline V gene. The CDR3 sequence is CASSSPGTGAGEQYF. CDR3 in DNA: TGTGCCAGCAGTAGTCCCGGGACAGGGGCCGGAGAGCAGTACTTC.

The chain uses TRBV10-3 and TRBJ2-1, with D uncertain. Germline values: CDR1 ENHRY, CDR2 SYGVKD. The CDR3 sequence is 16 residues long. V dropped 3 bases and J dropped 4 bases, with 16 bases sitting between them. The CDR3 DNA reads TGTGCCATCAGTGATGCGTTCCGGGTCGGGTACAATGAGCAGTTCTTC. It yields the protein CAISDAFRVGYNEQFF.

This clonotype showed up many times. The CDR3 sequence: CASKLAGGDAYEQYF. CDR3 in DNA: TGTGCCAGCAAACTAGCGGGAGGGGATGCCTACGAGCAGTACTTC. The chain carries TRBV27 and TRBJ2-7, with 13 bases identical to TRBD2. Trimming took 7 bases from V and 2 from J; bases not matched to a gene: 5. Germline V gives CDR1 MNHEY, CDR2 SMNVEV (reference sequence). The CDR3 runs to 15 residues.

A few counts support this clonotype. This chain uses TRBV10-3 with TRBJ2-5; D is unclear. The V end lost 4 bases, the J end lost 5 bases, and 5 bases lay between the germline ends. Germline lookup yields CDR1 ENHRY and CDR2 SYGVKD. The CDR3 runs 11 residues. The CDR3 coding sequence is TGTGCCATCAGTGTCGGGGAGACCCAGTACTTC. Translated: CAISVGETQYF.

Ten or more counts support this clonotype. The genes are TRBV20-1 and TRBJ2-1; D not certain. The germline V gene has CDR1 DFQATT and CDR2 SNEGSKA (reference sequence). The germline V and J ends were trimmed by 3 bases and 8 bases, with 20 bases remaining between them. The CDR3 consists of 15 residues. DNA of the CDR3: TGCAGTGCTAGTTTTCCAGTGGGTGGTTTCGATGAGCAGTTCTTC. It yields the protein CSASFPVGGFDEQFF.

This clonotype has at least ten counts. The gene calls are TRBV2 and TRBJ2-4; 8 nucleotides line up with TRBD2. This CDR3 has 17 residues. Unmatched junction bases numbered 8, after V lost 4 bases and J lost 0 bases. Germline V gives CDR1 SNHLY, CDR2 FYNNEI. The CDR3 sequence: CASSGALAVLAKNIQYF. The DNA of the CDR3 is TGTGCCAGCAGTGGAGCACTAGCGGTCTTAGCCAAAAACATTCAGTACTTC.

This clonotype has just a few counts. V and J are TRBV11-2 and TRBJ2-7; possible D gene TRBD2, 8 bases. The V gene's germline CDR1 is SGHAT and CDR2 FQNNGV. This CDR3 comprises 15 residues. V was pared by 5 bases and J by 2 bases, with 16 bases between. Written as DNA, the CDR3 is TGTGCCAGCAGCCCAGGGGGGCGGGGGGCCTACGAGCAGTACTTC. Amino acids: CASSPGGRGAYEQYF.

The V call is TRBV24-1, the J call TRBJ2-1; possible D gene TRBD2, 6 bases. CDR1 and CDR2 (germline): KGHDR, SFDVKD. The CDR3 consists of 13 residues. V shed 7 bases and J shed 3 bases, with 9 bases lying between them. The CDR3 sequence: CATSRLGYNEQFF. The CDR3 region has the DNA TGTGCCACCAGCAGACTAGGCTACAATGAGCAGTTCTTC.

A few counts support this clonotype. The V gene is TRBV6-2 or TRBV6-3, the J gene TRBJ2-5; D possibly uses TRBD1 or TRBD2 (7 bases each). V was clipped by 0 bases and J by 4 bases, with 21 bases between them. The CDR3 runs 18 residues. Germline-derived CDR1 and CDR2 are MNHEY and SVGEGT. The CDR3 DNA follows: TGTGCCAGCAGTTACTCGGTCAGGGGGAGGGACCTCCGAGAGACCCAGTACTTC. Translation: CASSYSVRGRDLRETQYF.

This sequence joins TRBV20-1 and TRBJ2-3, with 13 bases identical to TRBD2. Germline V lookup: CDR1 DFQATT, CDR2 SNEGSKA (reference sequence). This CDR3 region has 16 residues. V gave up 3 bases and J gave up 6 bases; unmatched junction bases: 9. CDR3 sequence: CSASAGTSGKVDTQYF. The CDR3 DNA sequence: TGCAGTGCTAGCGCCGGGACTAGCGGGAAGGTGGATACGCAGTATTTT.

This clonotype was recorded at least ten times. The chain joins TRBV5-1 to TRBJ2-7; possibly TRBD1 or TRBD2 for D (6 bases each). The CDR3 sequence is 15 residues long. Germline-derived CDR1 and CDR2 are SGHRS and YFSETQ. Between the trimmed V and J ends, which lost 4 bases and 2 bases, there was a span of 16 bases. In nucleotides, the CDR3 is TGCGCCAGCAGCCCCCAAGAGGGGGGAACCTACGAGCAGTACTTC. This gives the protein CASSPQEGGTYEQYF.

This chain uses TRBV9 with TRBJ2-3; a weak D match, TRBD1 (5 bases). The CDR3 loop spans 15 amino acids. Trimming took off 0 bases at V and 4 bases at J, with 12 bases between the two ends. Germline lookup yields CDR1 SGDLS and CDR2 YYNGEE. CDR3 sequence reads: CASSVADISPDTQYF. For the CDR3, the DNA is TGTGCCAGCAGCGTAGCGGACATCTCTCCAGATACGCAGTATTTT.

This clonotype has at least ten counts. The chain uses TRBV12-3 or TRBV12-4 and TRBJ2-5; D is possibly TRBD1 or TRBD2 (6 bases each). The V end was cut by 7 bases, the J end by 4 bases, with 19 bases between. The CDR3 spans 15 residues. CDR3 residues: CASTLSGARGETQYF. In DNA, the CDR3 is TGTGCCAGCACCCTCTCGGGGGCCAGGGGAGAGACCCAGTACTTC.

This clonotype was detected ten times or more. This chain connects TRBV7-2 to TRBJ2-1; the match to TRBD2 covers 10 bases. The V segment lost 7 bases and the J segment 4 bases; nucleotides outside the gene matches: 7. The CDR3 has 15 amino acids. Germline lookup yields CDR1 SGHTA and CDR2 FQGNSA. In DNA form, the CDR3 reads TGTGCCAGCAAATCTAGCGGGGGACTATACAATGAGCAGTTCTTC. Translation gives CASKSSGGLYNEQFF.

The chain recombines TRBV6-5 with TRBJ1-5, with D unclear. The CDR3 has 14 residues. V lost 0 bases and J 3 bases, leaving 6 bases between the germline ends. Germline CDR1 is MNHEY and CDR2 is SVGAGI. The CDR3 sequence: CASSYSRANQPQHF. CDR3 DNA: TGTGCCAGCAGTTACTCGAGAGCCAATCAGCCCCAGCATTTT.

The V and J genes are TRBV4-1 and TRBJ2-4; TRBD2 might be the D (6 bases). In germline, CDR1 is MGHRA, CDR2 YSYEKL. CDR3 length: 17 amino acids. The V end lost 4 bases, the J end lost 1 base, and 17 bases lay between the germline ends. Here the CDR3 DNA reads TGCGCCAGCAGCCCAAGCGGGTCAGGGCTGGCCAAAAACATTCAGTACTTC. Translated: CASSPSGSGLAKNIQYF.

CDR3 nucleotides: TGTGCCAGCAGCCAAGTCTCGCAGGTCACAGATACGCAGTATTTT. Protein: CASSQVSQVTDTQYF. This chain joins TRBV4-2 and TRBJ2-3; D uncertain. The CDR3 sequence is 15 residues long. Germline assignment: CDR1 LGHNA and CDR2 YNFKEQ. With 1 base removed from V and 2 bases from J, the gap between germline ends came to 10 bases.